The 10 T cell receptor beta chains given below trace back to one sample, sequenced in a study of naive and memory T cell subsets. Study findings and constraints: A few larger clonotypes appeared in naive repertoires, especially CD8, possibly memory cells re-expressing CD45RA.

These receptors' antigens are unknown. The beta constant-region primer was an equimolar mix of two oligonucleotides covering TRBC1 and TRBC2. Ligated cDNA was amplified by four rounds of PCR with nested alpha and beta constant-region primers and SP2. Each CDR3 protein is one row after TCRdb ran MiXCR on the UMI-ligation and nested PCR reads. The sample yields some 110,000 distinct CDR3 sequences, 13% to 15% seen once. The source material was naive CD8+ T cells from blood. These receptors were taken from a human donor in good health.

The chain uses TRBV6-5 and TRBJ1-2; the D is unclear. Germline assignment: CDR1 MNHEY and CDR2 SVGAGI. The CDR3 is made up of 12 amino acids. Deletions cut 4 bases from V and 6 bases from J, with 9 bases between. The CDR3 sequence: CASSSFADGYTF. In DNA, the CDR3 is TGTGCCAGCAGTTCCTTTGCAGATGGCTACACCTTC.

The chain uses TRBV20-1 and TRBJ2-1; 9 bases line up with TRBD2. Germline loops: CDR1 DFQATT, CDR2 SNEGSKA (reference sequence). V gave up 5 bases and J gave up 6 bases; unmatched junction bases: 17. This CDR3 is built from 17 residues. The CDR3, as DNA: TGCAGTGCTCATAGCGGGAGAACTCAGGTGAAAGGCAATGAGCAGTTCTTC. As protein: CSAHSGRTQVKGNEQFF.

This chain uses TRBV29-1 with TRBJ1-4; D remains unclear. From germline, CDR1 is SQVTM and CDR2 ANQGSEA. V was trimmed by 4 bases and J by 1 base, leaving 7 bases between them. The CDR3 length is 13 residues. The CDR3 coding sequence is TGCAGCGTTGCGGCCAGAACTAATGAAAAACTGTTTTTT. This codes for CSVAARTNEKLFF.

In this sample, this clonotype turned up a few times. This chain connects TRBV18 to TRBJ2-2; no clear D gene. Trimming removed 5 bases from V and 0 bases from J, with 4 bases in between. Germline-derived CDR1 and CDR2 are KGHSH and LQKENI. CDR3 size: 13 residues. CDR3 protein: CASSTTNTGELFF. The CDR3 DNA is TGTGCCAGCTCAACTACGAACACCGGGGAGCTGTTTTTT.

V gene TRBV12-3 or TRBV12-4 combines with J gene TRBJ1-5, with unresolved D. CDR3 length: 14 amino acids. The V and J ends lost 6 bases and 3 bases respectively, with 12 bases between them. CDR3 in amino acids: CASRPDRYNQPQHF. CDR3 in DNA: TGTGCCAGCAGACCGGACCGCTACAATCAGCCCCAGCATTTT.

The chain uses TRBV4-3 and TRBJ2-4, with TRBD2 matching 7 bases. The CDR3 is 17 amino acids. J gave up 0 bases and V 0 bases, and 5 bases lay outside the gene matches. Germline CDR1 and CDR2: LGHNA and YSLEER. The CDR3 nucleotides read TGCGCCAGCAGCCAAGAGTCTAGCGGATTAGCCAAAAACATTCAGTACTTC. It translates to CASSQESSGLAKNIQYF.

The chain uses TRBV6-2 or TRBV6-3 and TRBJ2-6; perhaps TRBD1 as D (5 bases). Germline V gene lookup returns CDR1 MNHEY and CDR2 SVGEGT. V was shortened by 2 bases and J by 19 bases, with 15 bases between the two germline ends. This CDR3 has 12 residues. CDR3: CASSYTRQSSTF. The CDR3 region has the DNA TGTGCCAGCAGTTACACGCGACAGAGCTCAACTTTC.

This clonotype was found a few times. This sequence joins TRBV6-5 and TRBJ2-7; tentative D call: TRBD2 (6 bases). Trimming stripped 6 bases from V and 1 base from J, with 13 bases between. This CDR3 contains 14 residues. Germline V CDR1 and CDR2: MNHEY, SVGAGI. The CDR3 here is CASSSLGLSYEQYF. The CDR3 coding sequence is TGTGCCAGCAGCAGCCTGGGACTTTCCTACGAGCAGTACTTC.

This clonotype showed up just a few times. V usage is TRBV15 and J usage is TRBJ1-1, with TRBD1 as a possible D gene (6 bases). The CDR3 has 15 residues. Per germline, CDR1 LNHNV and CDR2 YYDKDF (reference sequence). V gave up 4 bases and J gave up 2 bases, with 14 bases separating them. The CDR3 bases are TGTGCCACCAGCAAACAGTCGACAGGCAACACTGAAGCTTTCTTT. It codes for CATSKQSTGNTEAFF. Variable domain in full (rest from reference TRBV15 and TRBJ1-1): DAMVIQNPRYQVTQFGKPVTLSCSQTLNHNVMYWYQQKSSQAPKLLFHYYDKDFNNEADTPDNFQSRRPNTSFCFLDIRSPGLGDTAMYLCATSKQSTGNTEAFFGQGTRLTVV.

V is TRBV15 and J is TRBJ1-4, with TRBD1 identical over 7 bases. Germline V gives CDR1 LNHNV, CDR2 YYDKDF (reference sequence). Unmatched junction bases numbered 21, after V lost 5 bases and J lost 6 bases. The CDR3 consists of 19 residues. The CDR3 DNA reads TGTGCCACCAGCCAAAACCCCGGGACAGCGTCAGGGGTGGATGAAAAACTGTTTTTT. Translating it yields CATSQNPGTASGVDEKLFF.